The entry that follows covers one T cell receptor beta chain sequence. UMI labels and 5' RACE were used to prepare the TRB cDNA libraries. TCRdb re-called the 5' RACE reads, yielding one record per CDR3 amino acid sequence without DNA. The sample shows some 130,000 distinct CDR3 sequences, and roughly 0.29% sits with its ten largest clones. The sample comes from a study of CXCR3-negative and CXCR3-positive naive CD8 T cells. Sorting was done in triplicate for each CD8+ T cell subset (roughly 320,000 cells each). By phenotype, naive CD8+ T cells were CD45RO-CCR7+CD27+CD95-. The CDR3 length is 16 residues. CDR1 and CDR2 (germline): SGDLS, YYNGEE.

The sequencing sample was made of naive CXCR3- CD8+ T cells from blood. As for subset: CD45RO-CCR7+CD27+CD95- naive CD8+ T cells lacking CXCR3 (TNR3-). The TCR originated in a human donor in good health. Some clones in this sample may be carry-over from other donors' samples. The gene calls are TRBV9 and TRBJ2-3; TCRdb's assignment of TRBD1 cannot be checked, as there is no DNA. The CDR3 region is CASSVFPGAFADTQYF.